The 14 T cell receptor beta chains in this list originate from one sample, sequenced in a study of blood T cell repertoires in COVID-19. TCRdb's table, derived via immunoSEQ multiplex PCR, lists solely in-frame clones and lacks some. Found here are roughly 200,000 clones, 82% of them singletons; the top ten hold around 5.2%. Source material: PBMCs or T cells enriched from blood (not recorded which). The source is a woman aged 55-69 years with acute COVID-19.

The chain recombines TRBV20-1 with TRBJ2-1, with 7 bases that match TRBD2. This CDR3 spans 15 amino acids. The germline gives CDR1 DFQATT, CDR2 SNEGSKA (reference sequence). V dropped 3 bases and J dropped 5; count of bases not matched to a gene: 10. As DNA, the CDR3 is TGCAGTGCTAGTTTGGCGGGAGTGGGGCACAATGAGCAGTTCTTC. This gives the protein CSASLAGVGHNEQFF.

This clone was recorded once. In nucleotides, the CDR3 is TGCGCCAGCAGCCAAGATCGAGGATACGAGCAGTACGTC. This codes for CASSQDRGYEQYV. This chain uses TRBV4-3 with TRBJ2-7; no clear D gene. Trimming left V 0 bases short and J 4 bases short, with 7 bases between. The CDR3 length is 13 residues. The germline V gene has CDR1 LGHNA and CDR2 YSLEER.

The chain employs TRBV12-3 or TRBV12-4 and TRBJ1-5, with D possibly TRBD1 on 6 matching bases. Trimming cost V 8 bases and J 6 bases, with 14 bases left between them. The CDR3 sequence is 13 residues long. CDR3 bases: TGTGCCAGCGGGCAGGGGCCAGGTCAGCCCCAGCATTTT. This translates into CASGQGPGQPQHF.

The chain employs TRBV4-2 and TRBJ2-6; D not certain. V dropped 1 base and J dropped 1 base, with 5 bases sitting between them. Germline V gene data show CDR1 as LGHNA and CDR2 as YNFKEQ. The CDR3 totals 15 residues. The CDR3 DNA sequence: TGTGCCAGCAGCCAAGGGCTTTCTGGGGCCAACGTCCTGACTTTC. As protein: CASSQGLSGANVLTF.

The chain links TRBV7-2 to TRBJ1-5, with D possibly being TRBD1 (5 bases). V was cut by 1 base and J by 2 bases, with 15 bases left in between. Germline CDR1 reads SGHTA; CDR2 reads FQGNSA. The CDR3 length is 17 residues. The CDR3 region has the DNA TGTGCCAGCAGCTTAGGCGGACATTGGAGAGGCAATCAGCCCCAGCATTTT. The encoded protein is CASSLGGHWRGNQPQHF.

The CDR3 loop reads CASSQADDRVGYGYTF. Here the CDR3 DNA reads TGTGCCAGCAGCCAGGCCGATGACAGGGTTGGCTATGGCTACACCTTC. The gene calls are TRBV4-2 and TRBJ1-2, with 7 positions matching TRBD1. Per the germline V gene, CDR1 is LGHNA and CDR2 is YNFKEQ. Losses at the gene ends were 3 bases for V and 4 bases for J; bases not matched to a gene: 11. The CDR3 is made up of 16 amino acids.

This clone appeared a single time. This chain links TRBV5-4 with TRBJ2-3, with TRBD1 matching over 12 bases. Germline trimming cut 4 bases from V and 6 bases from J; bases unmatched to any gene: 9. Looked up from germline, CDR1 is SGHNT and CDR2 is YYREEE (reference sequence). The CDR3 runs to 16 residues. The CDR3 DNA sequence: TGTGCCAGCAGCATGGGGACAGGGGGCGTTTCTGATACGCAGTATTTT. Its translation is CASSMGTGGVSDTQYF.

This clone was seen once. The chain uses TRBV2 and TRBJ2-2; TRBD2 agrees at 8 bases. There are 15 residues in the CDR3. The V segment lost 2 bases and the J segment 8 bases; nucleotides outside the gene matches: 7. The germline CDR1 and CDR2 sequences are SNHLY and FYNNEI. In DNA form, the CDR3 reads TGTGCCAGCAGTGAAACGGGGACTAGTTTAGGGGAGCTGTTTTTT. Translated: CASSETGTSLGELFF.

This chain uses TRBV7-9 with TRBJ1-4, with no clear D. Germline CDR1 is SEHNR and CDR2 is FQNEAQ (reference sequence). There are 15 residues in the CDR3. V was cut by 1 base and J by 5 bases, with 11 bases left in between. For the CDR3, the DNA is TGTGCCAGCAGCTTAGGTTTCGGAGAAAATGAAAAACTGTTTTTT. It translates to CASSLGFGENEKLFF.

The chain links TRBV15 to TRBJ2-5; unclear D gene. The ends were cut back, 0 bases at V and 5 bases at J, with 7 bases in the middle. The length of the CDR3 is 13 residues. Germline CDR1 reads LNHNV; CDR2 reads YYDKDF (reference sequence). In nucleotides, the CDR3 is TGTGCCACCAGCAGAGATATGTCGGAGACCCAGTACTTC. It codes for CATSRDMSETQYF. Supplemented by reference TRBV15 and TRBJ2-5, the full variable domain reads DAMVIQNPRYQVTQFGKPVTLSCSQTLNHNVMYWYQQKSSQAPKLLFHYYDKDFNNEADTPDNFQSRRPNTSFCFLDIRSPGLGDTAMYLCATSRDMSETQYFGPGTRLLVL.

The table lists this clone with a count of one. V is TRBV9 and J is TRBJ2-7; TRBD1 aligns across 8 bases. V trimming: 0 bases; J trimming: 4 bases; junction bases outside the gene matches: 3. The CDR3 contains 14 residues. Looked up from germline, CDR1 is SGDLS and CDR2 is YYNGEE. The DNA for the CDR3 is TGTGCCAGCAGCGTAGGTGACAGGGGATACGAGCAGTACGTC. Its protein is CASSVGDRGYEQYV.

The chain employs TRBV10-2 and TRBJ2-1, with a tentative D call TRBD1 (6 bases). This CDR3 has 15 residues. Germline V gene lookup returns CDR1 WSHSY and CDR2 SAAADI. The ends were cut back, 4 bases at V and 2 bases at J, with 12 bases in the middle. The CDR3 bases are TGCGCCAGCAGTGTACAGGGTTCAGCCTACAATGAGCAGTTCTTC. It translates to CASSVQGSAYNEQFF.

The chain employs TRBV3-1 (or the pseudogene TRBV3-2) and TRBJ1-2; D is perhaps TRBD1 (6 bases). The ends were cut back, 4 bases at V and 7 bases at J, with 19 bases in the middle. Germline lookup yields CDR1 LGHDT and CDR2 YNNKEL (reference sequence). The CDR3 is 15 residues long. The CDR3 nucleotides read TGTGCCAGCAGCCCTCGGGGGGGGGCTCGCGGTGGCTACACCTTC. Its protein product is CASSPRGGARGGYTF.

This chain joins TRBV2 and TRBJ1-2; the D gene is possibly TRBD1 (5 bases). V was pared by 4 bases and J by 0 bases, with 12 bases between. This CDR3 spans 15 amino acids. Germline V gene data show CDR1 as SNHLY and CDR2 as FYNNEI. The CDR3: CASSGGGFANYGYTF. The DNA for the CDR3 is TGTGCCAGCAGTGGGGGGGGGTTTGCTAACTATGGCTACACCTTC.